The T cell receptor (beta chain) described here comes from a study of blood T cell repertoires in COVID-19. The germline CDR1 and CDR2 sequences are SGHRS and YFSETQ. Deletions cut 5 bases from V and 0 bases from J, with 12 bases between. The length of the CDR3 is 16 residues. The authors' processing: Quantification of nucleated cells was approximated via reference gene primer amplification. Sequenced by immunoSEQ multiplex PCR; TCRdb stores in-frame clones only, minus some. V and J calls plus clone size are reproduced from that table; the DNA served to infer D and trimming. The sample has about 51,000 clones, less than 95% seen once.

The V call is TRBV5-1, the J call TRBJ1-6; D might be TRBD1 (6 bases). The sequence derives from a man aged 45 to 65 with acute or convalescent COVID-19. The sample was peripheral blood. CDR3 protein: CASRQGLSSYNSPLHF. CDR3 coding DNA: TGCGCCAGCAGACAGGGCCTGAGCTCCTATAATTCACCCCTCCACTTT. The full variable domain, rest sourced from reference TRBV5-1 and TRBJ1-6, is KAGVTQTPRYLIKTRGQQVTLSCSPISGHRSVSWYQQTPGQGLQFLFEYFSETQRNKGNFPGRFSGRQFSNSRSEMNVSTLELGDSALYLCASRQGLSSYNSPLHFGNGTRLTVT.